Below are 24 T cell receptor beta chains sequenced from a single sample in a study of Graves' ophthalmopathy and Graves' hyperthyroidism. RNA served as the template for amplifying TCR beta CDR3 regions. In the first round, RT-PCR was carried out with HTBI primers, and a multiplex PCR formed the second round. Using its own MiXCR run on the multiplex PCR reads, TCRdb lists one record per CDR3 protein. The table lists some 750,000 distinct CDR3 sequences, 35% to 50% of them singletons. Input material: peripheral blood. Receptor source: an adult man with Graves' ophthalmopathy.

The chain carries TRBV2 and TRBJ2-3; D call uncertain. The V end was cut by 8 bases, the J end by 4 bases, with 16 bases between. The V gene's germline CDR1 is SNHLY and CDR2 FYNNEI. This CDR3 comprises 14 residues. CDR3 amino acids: CASGDLGVADTQYF. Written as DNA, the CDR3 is TGTGCCAGCGGAGACCTCGGAGTGGCAGATACGCAGTATTTT.

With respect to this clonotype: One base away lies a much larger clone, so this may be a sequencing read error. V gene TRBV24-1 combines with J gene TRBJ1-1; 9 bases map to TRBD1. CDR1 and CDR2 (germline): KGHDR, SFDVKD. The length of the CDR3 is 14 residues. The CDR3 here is CATGNRGHNTEALF. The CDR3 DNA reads TGTGCCACCGGAAACAGGGGGCATAACACTGAAGCTCTCTTT.

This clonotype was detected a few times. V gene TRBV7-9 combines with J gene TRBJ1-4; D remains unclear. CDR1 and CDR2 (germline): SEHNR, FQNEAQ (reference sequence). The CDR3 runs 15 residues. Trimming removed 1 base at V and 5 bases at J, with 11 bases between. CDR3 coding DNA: TGTGCCAGCAGCTTAGACGCAGGATCGAATGAAAAACTGTTTTTT. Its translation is CASSLDAGSNEKLFF.

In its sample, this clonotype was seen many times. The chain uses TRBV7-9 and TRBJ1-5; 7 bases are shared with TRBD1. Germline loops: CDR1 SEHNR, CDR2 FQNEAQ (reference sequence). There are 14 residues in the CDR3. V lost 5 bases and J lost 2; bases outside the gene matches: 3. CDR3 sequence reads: CASSHDRGNQPQHF. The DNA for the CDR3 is TGTGCCAGCAGCCACGACAGGGGCAATCAGCCCCAGCATTTT.

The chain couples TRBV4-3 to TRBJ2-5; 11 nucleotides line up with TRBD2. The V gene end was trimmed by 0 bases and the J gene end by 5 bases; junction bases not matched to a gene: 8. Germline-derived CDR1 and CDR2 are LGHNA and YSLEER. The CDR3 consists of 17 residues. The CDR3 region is CASSQDTSGSSWETQYF. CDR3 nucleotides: TGCGCCAGCAGCCAAGATACTAGCGGGAGTTCATGGGAGACCCAGTACTTC.

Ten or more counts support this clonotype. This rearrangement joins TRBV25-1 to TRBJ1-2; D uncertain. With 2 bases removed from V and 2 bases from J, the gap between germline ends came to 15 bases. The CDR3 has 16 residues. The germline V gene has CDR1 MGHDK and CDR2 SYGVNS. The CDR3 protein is CASSEGDYGVNYGYTF. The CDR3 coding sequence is TGTGCCAGCAGTGAAGGAGATTACGGGGTAAACTATGGCTACACCTTC.

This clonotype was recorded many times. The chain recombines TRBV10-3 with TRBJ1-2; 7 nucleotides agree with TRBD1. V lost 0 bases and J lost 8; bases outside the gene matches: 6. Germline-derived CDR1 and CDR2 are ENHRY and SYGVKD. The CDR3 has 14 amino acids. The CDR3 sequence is CAISESGGLGGYTF. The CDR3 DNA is TGTGCCATCAGTGAGTCAGGGGGCCTCGGCGGCTACACCTTC.

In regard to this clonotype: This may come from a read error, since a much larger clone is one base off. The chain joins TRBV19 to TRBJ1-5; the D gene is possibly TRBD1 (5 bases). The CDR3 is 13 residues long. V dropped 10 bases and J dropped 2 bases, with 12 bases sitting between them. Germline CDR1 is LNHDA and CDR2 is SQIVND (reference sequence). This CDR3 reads CATKGYGNQPQHF. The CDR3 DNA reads TGTGCCACAAAGGGGTATGGCAATCAGCCCCAGCATTTT.

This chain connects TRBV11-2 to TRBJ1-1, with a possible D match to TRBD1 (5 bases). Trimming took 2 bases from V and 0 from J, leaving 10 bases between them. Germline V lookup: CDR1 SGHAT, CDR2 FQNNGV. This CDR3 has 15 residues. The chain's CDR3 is CASSLFGAMNTEAFF. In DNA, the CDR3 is TGTGCCAGCAGCTTATTTGGGGCTATGAACACTGAAGCTTTCTTT. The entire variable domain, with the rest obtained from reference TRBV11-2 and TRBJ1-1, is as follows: EAGVAQSPRYKIIEKRQSVAFWCNPISGHATLYWYQQILGQGPKLLIQFQNNGVVDDSQLPKDRFSAERLKGVDSTLKIQPAKLEDSAVYLCASSLFGAMNTEAFFGQGTRLTVV.

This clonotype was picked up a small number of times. The CDR3 DNA reads TGTGCCAGTAGTATAGGTCGCAGATCCTACGAGCAGTACTTC. Translated, it gives CASSIGRRSYEQYF. V usage is TRBV19 and J usage is TRBJ2-7; unclear D gene. This CDR3 has 14 amino acids. Germline V CDR1 and CDR2: LNHDA, SQIVND (reference sequence). V dropped 1 base and J dropped 1 base, with 8 bases sitting between them.

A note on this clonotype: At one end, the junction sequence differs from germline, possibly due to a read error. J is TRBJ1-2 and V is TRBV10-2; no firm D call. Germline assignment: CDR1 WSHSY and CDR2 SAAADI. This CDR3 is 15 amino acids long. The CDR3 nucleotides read TGTGCCAGCAGCCAAGTGAGTTCAGGTTCCTATGGCTACACCTTC. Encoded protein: CASSQVSSGSYGYTF.

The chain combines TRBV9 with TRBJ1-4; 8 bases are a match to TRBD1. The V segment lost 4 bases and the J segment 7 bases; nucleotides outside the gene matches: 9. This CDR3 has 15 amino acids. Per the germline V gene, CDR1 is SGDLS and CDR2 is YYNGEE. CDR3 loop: CASSQMTGEGEKLFF. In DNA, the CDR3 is TGTGCCAGCAGCCAAATGACAGGGGAGGGTGAAAAACTGTTTTTT.

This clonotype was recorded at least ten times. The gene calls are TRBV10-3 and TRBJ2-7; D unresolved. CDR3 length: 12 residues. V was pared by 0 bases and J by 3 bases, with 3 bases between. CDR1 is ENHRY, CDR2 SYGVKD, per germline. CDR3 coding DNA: TGTGCCATCAGTGAGTCAGACTACGAGCAGTACTTC. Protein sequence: CAISESDYEQYF.

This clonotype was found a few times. The CDR3 loop is CASSQDTGVGGYTF. In nucleotides, the CDR3 is TGTGCCAGCAGCCAAGATACGGGGGTGGGTGGCTACACCTTC. The genes are TRBV4-2 and TRBJ1-2, with D possibly matching TRBD1 (5 bases). With 0 bases removed from V and 7 bases from J, the gap between germline ends came to 12 bases. The CDR3 length is 14 residues. Germline CDR1 LGHNA, CDR2 YNFKEQ.

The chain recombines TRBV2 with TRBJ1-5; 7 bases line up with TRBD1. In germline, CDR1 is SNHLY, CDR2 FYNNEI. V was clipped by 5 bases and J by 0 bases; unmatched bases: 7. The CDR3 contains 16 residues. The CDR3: CASSLSGGYSNQPQHF. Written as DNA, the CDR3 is TGTGCCAGCAGTCTTTCAGGGGGTTATAGCAATCAGCCCCAGCATTTT.

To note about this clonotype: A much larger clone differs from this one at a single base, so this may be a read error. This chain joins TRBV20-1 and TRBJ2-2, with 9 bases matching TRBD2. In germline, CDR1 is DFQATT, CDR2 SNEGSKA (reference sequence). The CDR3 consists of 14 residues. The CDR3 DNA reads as TGCAGGGTCGATAGCGGGAGAGGAACCGAGGAGCTGTTTTTT. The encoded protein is CRVDSGRGTEELFF.

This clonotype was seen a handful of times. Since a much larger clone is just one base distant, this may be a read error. CDR3 loop: CAISDGQGDNPPLHF. CDR3 in DNA: TGTGCCATCAGTGACGGACAGGGTGATAATCCACCCCTCCACTTT. This rearrangement joins TRBV10-3 to TRBJ1-6, with TRBD1 identical over 8 bases. This CDR3 comprises 15 residues. Germline assignment: CDR1 ENHRY and CDR2 SYGVKD.

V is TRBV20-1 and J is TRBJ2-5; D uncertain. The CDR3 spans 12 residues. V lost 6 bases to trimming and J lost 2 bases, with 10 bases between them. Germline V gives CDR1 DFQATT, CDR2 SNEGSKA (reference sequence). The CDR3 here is CSAPKGQETQYF. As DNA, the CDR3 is TGCAGTGCCCCAAAAGGGCAAGAGACCCAGTACTTC.

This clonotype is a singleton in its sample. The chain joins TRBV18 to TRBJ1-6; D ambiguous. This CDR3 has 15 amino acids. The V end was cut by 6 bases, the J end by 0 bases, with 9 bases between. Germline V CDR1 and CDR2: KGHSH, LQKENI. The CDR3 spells CASSAVLSYNSPLHF. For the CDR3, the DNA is TGTGCCAGCTCGGCGGTCCTCTCCTATAATTCACCCCTCCACTTT.

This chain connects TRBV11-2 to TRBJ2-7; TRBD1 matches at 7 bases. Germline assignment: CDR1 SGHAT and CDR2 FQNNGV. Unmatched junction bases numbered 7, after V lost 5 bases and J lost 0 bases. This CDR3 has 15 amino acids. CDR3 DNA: TGTGCCAGCAGCAAGAGCAGGGGGAGCTCCTACGAGCAGTACTTC. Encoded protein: CASSKSRGSSYEQYF.

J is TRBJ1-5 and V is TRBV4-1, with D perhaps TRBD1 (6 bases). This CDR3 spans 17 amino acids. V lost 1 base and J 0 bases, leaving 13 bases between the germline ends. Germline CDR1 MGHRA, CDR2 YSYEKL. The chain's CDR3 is CASSQVAGVYSNQPQHF. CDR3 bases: TGCGCCAGCAGCCAAGTCGCAGGGGTCTATAGCAATCAGCCCCAGCATTTT.

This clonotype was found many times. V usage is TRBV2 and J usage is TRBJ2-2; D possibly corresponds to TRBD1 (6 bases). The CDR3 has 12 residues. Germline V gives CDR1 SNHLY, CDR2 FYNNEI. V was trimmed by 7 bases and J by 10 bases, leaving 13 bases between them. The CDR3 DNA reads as TGTGCCAGCAAGGGGGTGGGATCGGAGCTGTTTTTT. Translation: CASKGVGSELFF. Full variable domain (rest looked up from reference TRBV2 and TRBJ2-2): EPEVTQTPSHQVTQMGQEVILRCVPISNHLYFYWYRQILGQKVEFLVSFYNNEISEKSEIFDDQFSVERPDGSNFTLKIRSTKLEDSAMYFCASKGVGSELFFGEGSRLTVL.

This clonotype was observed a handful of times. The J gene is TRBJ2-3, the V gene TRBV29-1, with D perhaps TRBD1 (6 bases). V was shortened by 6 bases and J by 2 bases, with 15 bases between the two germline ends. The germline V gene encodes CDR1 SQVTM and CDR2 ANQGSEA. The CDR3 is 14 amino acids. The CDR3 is CSVREAGVTDTQYF. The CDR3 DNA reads TGCAGCGTCCGCGAGGCAGGGGTCACAGATACGCAGTATTTT.

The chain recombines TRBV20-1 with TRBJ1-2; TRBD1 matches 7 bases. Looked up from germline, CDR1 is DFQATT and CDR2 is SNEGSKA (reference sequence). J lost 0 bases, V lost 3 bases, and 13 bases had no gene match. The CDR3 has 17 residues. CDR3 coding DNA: TGCAGTGCTAGTCTAGGGGGCTCAGTGGGGGCTAACTATGGCTACACCTTC. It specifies CSASLGGSVGANYGYTF.